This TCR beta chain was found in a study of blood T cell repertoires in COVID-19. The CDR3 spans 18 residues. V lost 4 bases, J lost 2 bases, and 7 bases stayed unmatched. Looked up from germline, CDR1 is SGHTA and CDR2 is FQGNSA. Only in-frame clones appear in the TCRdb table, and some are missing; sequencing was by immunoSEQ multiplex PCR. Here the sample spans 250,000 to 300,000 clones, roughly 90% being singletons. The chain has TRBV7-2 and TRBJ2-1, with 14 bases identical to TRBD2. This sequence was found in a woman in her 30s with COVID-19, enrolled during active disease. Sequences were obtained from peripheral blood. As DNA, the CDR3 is TGTGCCAGCAGCTCCGGGACTAGCGGGAGTAGAACCTACAATGAGCAGTTCTTC. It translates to CASSSGTSGSRTYNEQFF.